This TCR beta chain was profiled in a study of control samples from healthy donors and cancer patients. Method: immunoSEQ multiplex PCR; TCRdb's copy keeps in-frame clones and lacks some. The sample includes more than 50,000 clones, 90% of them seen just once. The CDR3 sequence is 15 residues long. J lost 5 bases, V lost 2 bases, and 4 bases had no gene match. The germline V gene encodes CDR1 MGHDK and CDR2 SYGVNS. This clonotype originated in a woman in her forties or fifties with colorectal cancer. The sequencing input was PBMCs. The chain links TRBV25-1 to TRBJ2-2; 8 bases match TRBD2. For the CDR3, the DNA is TGTGCCAGCAGTGAACCTGGGACTAGGACCGGGGAGCTGTTTTTT. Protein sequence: CASSEPGTRTGELFF.